This TCR beta chain was documented in a study of CD8 T cells in ankylosing spondylitis. Points from the study as a whole: In ankylosing spondylitis blood, a motif of seven to nine highly homologous TCR beta variants appeared characteristic.

V shed 5 bases, J shed 5 bases, and the junction held 8 bases outside the gene matches. Germline V gene data show CDR1 as SGHTA and CDR2 as FQGNSA. The CDR3 runs 16 residues. TCRdb re-called the 5' RACE reads with MiXCR, one entry per CDR3 protein. The table has hundreds of thousands of distinct CDR3 sequences, about 24% seen once; the top ten hold about 0.92%. In regard to this clonotype: What it binds is not known.

This receptor was obtained from a male donor with ankylosing spondylitis. V and J are TRBV7-2 and TRBJ1-5; TRBD1 matches at 11 bases. Sequenced input: blood, either unsorted or a sorted T cell fraction (not recorded which). The CDR3 nucleotides read TGTGCCAGCAGCCCCACCGGGACAGGGGGGTATCAGCCCCAGCATTTT. This gives the protein CASSPTGTGGYQPQHF.